Below, 22 T cell receptor beta chains from the same sample are listed, as sequenced in a study of beta chain features in type 1 diabetes. Findings of the study overall: A moderate, significant TCRB CDR3 shortening appeared in type 1 diabetes across four CD4+ subsets.

The authors reverse transcribed all of the isolated RNA, so sequencing captured expressed TCRB transcripts. Produced via immunoSEQ multiplex PCR; TCRdb's table is partial and in-frame only. The table includes approximately 600,000 clones, around 12% detected once. These receptors' targets are unknown. The specimen sequenced was naive CD4+ T cells from blood. The receptors were sampled from a man aged 30 to 45 with type 1 diabetes.

The V and J genes are TRBV28 and TRBJ1-5, with D hard to call. With 5 bases removed from V and 7 bases from J, the gap between germline ends came to 12 bases. The germline CDR1 and CDR2 sequences are MDHEN and SYDVKM. This CDR3 has 13 residues. The CDR3 nucleotides are TGTGCCAGCAGTCCAAACATTTACCAGCCCCAGCATTTT. This gives the protein CASSPNIYQPQHF.

The J gene is TRBJ2-7, the V gene TRBV7-2; D gene uncertain. This CDR3 contains 14 residues. Germline values: CDR1 SGHTA, CDR2 FQGNSA. V dropped 2 bases and J dropped 6 bases, with 14 bases sitting between them. DNA for the CDR3: TGTGCCAGCAGCTTATCTAGGGATTCCCTCGAGCAGTACTTC. Its translation is CASSLSRDSLEQYF. Together with reference TRBV7-2 and TRBJ2-7, the CDR3 gives the full variable domain: GAGVSQSPSNKVTEKGKDVELRCDPISGHTALYWYRQSLGQGLEFLIYFQGNSAPDKSGLPSDRFSAERTGGSVSTLTIQRTQQEDSAVYLCASSLSRDSLEQYFGPGTRLTVT.

The genes are TRBV6-5 and TRBJ1-1; unclear D gene. CDR3 length: 16 amino acids. Trimming pared 0 bases from V and 5 bases from J, leaving 16 bases between. The germline V gene has CDR1 MNHEY and CDR2 SVGAGI. CDR3 amino acids: CASSYSRTYAVTEAFF. The CDR3 nucleotides are TGTGCCAGCAGTTACTCACGGACGTACGCGGTTACTGAAGCTTTCTTT.

This clone turned up a few times. The chain uses TRBV4-2 and TRBJ1-6, with TRBD1 as a possible D gene (6 bases). Looked up from germline, CDR1 is LGHNA and CDR2 is YNFKEQ. The CDR3 spans 15 residues. The V end lost 4 bases, the J end lost 5 bases, and 12 bases lay between the germline ends. As DNA, the CDR3 is TGTGCCAGCAGCCGCACTCGACAGGATAATTCACCCCTCCACTTT. This gives the protein CASSRTRQDNSPLHF.

This chain joins TRBV28 and TRBJ2-2; D possibly matches TRBD1 or TRBD2 (5 bases each). This CDR3 is 17 amino acids long. V was clipped by 1 base and J by 0 bases, with 12 bases between them. Germline CDR1 and CDR2: MDHEN and SYDVKM. The CDR3 nucleotides read TGTGCCAGCAGTTTATTAACCGGGGCCGCGAACACCGGGGAGCTGTTTTTT. Its protein product is CASSLLTGAANTGELFF.

This clone has only a few counts. J is TRBJ1-4 and V is TRBV27, with D hard to call. Per germline, CDR1 MNHEY and CDR2 SMNVEV (reference sequence). Trimming left V 5 bases short and J 0 bases short, with 25 bases between. The CDR3 sequence is 20 residues long. This chain's CDR3 is CASSPIGPAGGFATNEKLFF. CDR3 bases: TGTGCCAGCAGTCCGATCGGACCTGCGGGCGGATTTGCAACTAATGAAAAACTGTTTTTT.

This clone was counted a few times. The same CDR3 is also encoded by other DNA sequences in this sample. The genes are TRBV2 and TRBJ2-3; D unresolved. V was cut by 2 bases and J by 6 bases, with 3 bases left in between. CDR1 SNHLY and CDR2 FYNNEI come from the germline V gene. The CDR3 runs 11 residues. CDR3 protein: CASSEPDTQYF. CDR3 nucleotides: TGTGCCAGCAGTGAACCGGATACGCAGTATTTT.

A few counts support this clone. This chain uses TRBV27 with TRBJ1-5; D is ambiguous. Germline CDR1 MNHEY, CDR2 SMNVEV (reference sequence). Deletions cut 3 bases from V and 5 bases from J, with 11 bases between. The CDR3 is made up of 14 amino acids. Here the CDR3 reads CASSFTGWDQPQHF. The CDR3 DNA sequence: TGTGCCAGCAGTTTTACGGGATGGGATCAGCCCCAGCATTTT.

This clone was seen a handful of times. V gene TRBV7-2 combines with J gene TRBJ1-5, with a possible D match to TRBD1 (6 bases). V was shortened by 4 bases and J by 3 bases, with 10 bases between the two germline ends. The CDR3 loop spans 14 amino acids. Germline CDR1 reads SGHTA; CDR2 reads FQGNSA. The CDR3 sequence is CASSYDRYNQPQHF. For the CDR3, the DNA is TGTGCCAGCAGCTACGACAGGTACAATCAGCCCCAGCATTTT.

This clone was counted a few times. This sequence joins TRBV21-1 and TRBJ2-2; TRBD1, the table's D call, was not compared with the DNA. TRBV21-1 is an annotated pseudogene. The CDR3 runs to 13 residues. CDR3 in amino acids: CASSNAGCGELFF. For the CDR3, the DNA is TGTGCCAGCAGCAACGCAGGGTGCGGGGAGCTGTTTTTT.

This chain links TRBV27 with TRBJ2-1; TRBD1 matches 7 bases. V lost 10 bases and J lost 6; bases outside the gene matches: 9. The CDR3 extends over 13 amino acids. Germline V gene data show CDR1 as MNHEY and CDR2 as SMNVEV (reference sequence). CDR3 coding DNA: TGTGCCACCCCGACAGGGAACAGCAATGAGCAGTTCTTC. This translates into CATPTGNSNEQFF.

This clone has only a few counts. The chain couples TRBV7-9 to TRBJ1-5; D is unclear. The CDR3 length is 13 residues. CDR1 is SEHNR, CDR2 FQNEAQ, per germline (reference sequence). Trimming cost V 3 bases and J 9 bases, with 12 bases left between them. The CDR3 nucleotides are TGTGCCAGCAGCTTCTTATCCACGGGGCCCCAGCATTTT. Translated, it gives CASSFLSTGPQHF. The whole variable domain, remainder taken from reference TRBV7-9 and TRBJ1-5, is DTGVSQNPRHKITKRGQNVTFRCDPISEHNRLYWYRQTLGQGPEFLTYFQNEAQLEKSRLLSDRFSAERPKGSFSTLEIQRTEQGDSAMYLCASSFLSTGPQHFGDGTRLSIL.

Concerning this clone: The junction shows a germline mismatch at one end, possibly a read error. The CDR3 loop is CASSPGLAKTDTQYF. The CDR3 DNA follows: TGTGCTAGCAGCCCGGGACTAGCGAAGACAGATACGCAGTATTTT. This chain uses TRBV7-7 with TRBJ2-3; 10 bases line up with TRBD2. CDR1 is SSHAT, CDR2 FNYEAQ, per germline (reference sequence). The CDR3 has 15 residues.

The V and J genes are TRBV19 and TRBJ1-1; no definite D call. Germline V gives CDR1 LNHDA, CDR2 SQIVND (reference sequence). This CDR3 spans 15 amino acids. The germline V and J ends were trimmed by 3 bases and 4 bases, with 15 bases remaining between them. The CDR3 region is CASSINFGGSTEAFF. CDR3 in DNA: TGTGCCAGTAGTATTAATTTTGGCGGGAGCACTGAAGCTTTCTTT.

The chain joins TRBV30 to TRBJ2-7; tentatively, D is TRBD2 (5 bases). The germline V gene has CDR1 GTSNPN and CDR2 SVGIG (reference sequence). V lost 3 bases and J lost 3, with 12 bases in between. The CDR3 length is 13 residues. In DNA form, the CDR3 reads TGTGCCTGGAGGAGGGAATCCCTCTACGAGCAGTACTTC. Protein product: CAWRRESLYEQYF.

The rearrangement uses TRBV5-1 and TRBJ2-1; 9 bases align to TRBD2. V was pared by 4 bases and J by 10 bases, with 6 bases of the junction left unmatched. This CDR3 contains 13 residues. Germline lookup yields CDR1 SGHRS and CDR2 YFSETQ. CDR3 residues: CASSPSGVGEQFF. CDR3 coding DNA: TGCGCCAGCAGCCCTAGCGGGGTCGGCGAGCAGTTCTTC. Drawing the rest from reference TRBV5-1 and TRBJ2-1, the complete variable domain is KAGVTQTPRYLIKTRGQQVTLSCSPISGHRSVSWYQQTPGQGLQFLFEYFSETQRNKGNFPGRFSGRQFSNSRSEMNVSTLELGDSALYLCASSPSGVGEQFFGPGTRLTVL.

This chain links TRBV9 with TRBJ2-2, with D maybe TRBD2 (5 bases). Trimming cost V 0 bases and J 5 bases, with 8 bases left between them. The CDR3 is made up of 14 amino acids. The germline V gene encodes CDR1 SGDLS and CDR2 YYNGEE. This CDR3 reads CASSVASKTGELFF. The CDR3 DNA follows: TGTGCCAGCAGCGTAGCTAGCAAAACCGGGGAGCTGTTTTTT.

The chain combines TRBV30 with TRBJ2-1, with 9 bases matching TRBD1. The CDR3 sequence is 14 residues long. V shed 5 bases, J shed 7 bases, and the junction held 9 bases outside the gene matches. The V gene's germline CDR1 is GTSNPN and CDR2 SVGIG (reference sequence). Here the CDR3 reads CAWSGTGITNEQFF. DNA of the CDR3: TGTGCCTGGTCCGGGACAGGGATTACAAATGAGCAGTTCTTC.

In this sample, this clone turned up a few times. CDR3 in DNA: TGTGCCAGCAGTATTTCAGGAGGCTACAATGAGCAGTTCTTC. This gives the protein CASSISGGYNEQFF. The gene calls are TRBV6-5 and TRBJ2-1; perhaps TRBD2 as D (5 bases). The CDR3 is 14 amino acids. CDR1 is MNHEY, CDR2 SVGAGI, per germline. Trimming removed 5 bases from V and 3 bases from J, with 11 bases in between.

In its sample, this clone was seen a few times. The J gene is TRBJ2-7, the V gene TRBV19; TRBD2 might be the D (6 bases). The CDR3 runs 15 residues. Germline loops: CDR1 LNHDA, CDR2 SQIVND (reference sequence). The ends were cut back, 5 bases at V and 2 bases at J, with 16 bases in the middle. CDR3 region: CASSPTGVNAYEQYF. The DNA of the CDR3 is TGTGCCAGTAGTCCGACGGGGGTTAATGCCTACGAGCAGTACTTC.

This chain links TRBV11-2 with TRBJ1-2, with D possibly matching TRBD1 (6 bases). Germline V gene lookup returns CDR1 SGHAT and CDR2 FQNNGV. This CDR3 has 14 amino acids. Between the trimmed V and J ends, which lost 5 bases and 2 bases, there was a span of 12 bases. The CDR3 region is CASSPDRSNYGYTF. CDR3 nucleotides: TGTGCCAGCAGCCCCGACAGGAGCAACTATGGCTACACCTTC.

CDR3 sequence: CASSPAHRGANTEAFF. In DNA form, the CDR3 reads TGTGCCAGCAGCCCCGCTCACAGGGGAGCGAACACTGAAGCTTTCTTT. This chain joins TRBV11-3 and TRBJ1-1; 7 nucleotides line up with TRBD1. CDR1 and CDR2 (germline): SGHNT, YENEEA. V gave up 5 bases and J gave up 1 base; unmatched junction bases: 10. There are 16 residues in the CDR3.